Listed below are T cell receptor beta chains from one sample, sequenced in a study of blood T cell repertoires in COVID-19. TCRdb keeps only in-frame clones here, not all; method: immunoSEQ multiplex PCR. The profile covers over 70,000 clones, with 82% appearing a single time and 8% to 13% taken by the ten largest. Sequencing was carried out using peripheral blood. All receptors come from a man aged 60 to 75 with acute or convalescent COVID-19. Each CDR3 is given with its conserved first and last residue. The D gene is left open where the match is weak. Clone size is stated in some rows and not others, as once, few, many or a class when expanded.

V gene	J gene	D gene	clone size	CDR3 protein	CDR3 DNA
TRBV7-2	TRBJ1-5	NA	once	CASSLRVDQPQHF	TGTGCCAGCAGCTTACGAGTGGATCAGCCCCAGCATTTT
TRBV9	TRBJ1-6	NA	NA	CASSGVQIHNSPLHF	TGTGCCAGCAGCGGAGTACAGATTCATAATTCACCCCTCCACTTT
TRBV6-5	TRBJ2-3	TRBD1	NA	CASRPGQGAVDTQYF	TGTGCCAGCAGACCCGGACAGGGGGCCGTAGATACGCAGTATTTT
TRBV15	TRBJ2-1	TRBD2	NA	CATSSGWGGSRSNNEQFF	TGTGCCACCAGCAGCGGGTGGGGCGGGAGTCGCTCAAACAATGAGCAGTTCTTC
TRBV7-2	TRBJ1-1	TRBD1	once	CASRTQGATEAFF	TGTGCCAGCAGGACGCAGGGGGCCACTGAAGCTTTCTTT
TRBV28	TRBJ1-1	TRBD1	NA	CASSPTGTGGYNTEAFF	TGTGCCAGCTCACCAACCGGGACAGGGGGTTATAACACTGAAGCTTTCTTT
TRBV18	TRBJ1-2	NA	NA	CASSPQSREDGYTF	TGTGCCAGCTCACCGCAAAGTAGGGAGGATGGCTACACCTTC
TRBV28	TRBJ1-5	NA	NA	CASSRQARSNQPQHF	TGTGCCAGCAGCCGACAGGCTCGAAGCAATCAGCCCCAGCATTTT
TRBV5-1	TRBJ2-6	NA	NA	CASSGDLNSGANVLTF	TGCGCCAGCAGCGGGGACTTAAACTCTGGGGCCAACGTCCTGACTTTC
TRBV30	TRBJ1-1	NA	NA	CACTPWEDGTEAFF	TGTGCCTGCACCCCCTGGGAGGATGGCACTGAAGCTTTCTTT
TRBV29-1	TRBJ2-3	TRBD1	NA	CSHRRDRTTDTQYF	TGCAGTCATCGTAGGGACAGAACCACAGATACGCAGTATTTT
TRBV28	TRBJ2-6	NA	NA	CASAKPSGANVLTF	TGTGCCAGCGCCAAGCCATCTGGGGCCAACGTCCTGACTTTC
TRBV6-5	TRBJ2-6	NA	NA	CASSWTTYSGANVLTF	TGTGCCAGCAGTTGGACAACATACTCTGGGGCCAACGTCCTGACTTTC
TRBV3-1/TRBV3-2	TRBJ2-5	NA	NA	CASSQNSAAGQYF	TGTGCCAGCAGCCAGAACTCAGCGGCCGGCCAGTACTTC
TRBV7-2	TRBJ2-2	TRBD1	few	CASSLGTGGGTGELFF	TGTGCCAGCAGCTTAGGGACAGGGGGAGGCACCGGGGAGCTGTTTTTT
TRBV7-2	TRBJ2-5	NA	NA	CASSPASGLLVRTQYF	TGTGCCAGCAGCCCAGCATCGGGGTTATTGGTCCGGACCCAGTACTTC
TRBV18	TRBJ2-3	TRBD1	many	CASSPRTGPEDTQYF	TGTGCCAGCTCACCAAGGACAGGGCCTGAGGATACGCAGTATTTT
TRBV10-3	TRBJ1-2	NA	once	CAIKGSEEVYGYTF	TGTGCCATCAAGGGGTCAGAAGAGGTGTATGGCTACACCTTC
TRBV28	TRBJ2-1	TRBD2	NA	CASSLASGINEQFF	TGTGCCAGCAGTTTGGCTAGCGGGATTAATGAGCAGTTCTTC
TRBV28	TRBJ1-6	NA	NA	CASTNYAGNSPLHF	TGTGCCAGCACCAATTATGCGGGTAATTCACCCCTCCACTTT
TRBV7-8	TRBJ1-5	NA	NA	CASSLDRGSNQPQHF	TGTGCCAGCAGCTTAGATAGGGGGAGCAATCAGCCCCAGCATTTT
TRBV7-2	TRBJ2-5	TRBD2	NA	CASSSRLAGSQAQYF	TGTGCCAGCAGCTCCCGACTAGCGGGAAGTCAGGCCCAGTACTTC
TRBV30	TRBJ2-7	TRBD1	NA	CAWGTWGTAYEQYF	TGTGCCTGGGGGACATGGGGGACAGCCTACGAGCAGTACTTC
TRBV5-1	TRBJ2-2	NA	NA	CASIGTTNTGELFF	TGCGCCAGCATCGGGACAACGAACACCGGGGAGCTGTTTTTT
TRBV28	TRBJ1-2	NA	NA	CASSLGGSTNYGYTF	TGTGCCAGCAGTTTGGGAGGGAGTACTAACTATGGCTACACCTTC
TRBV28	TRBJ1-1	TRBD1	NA	CASSQRQGAIAEAFF	TGTGCCAGCAGTCAGCGACAGGGGGCAATAGCTGAAGCTTTCTTT
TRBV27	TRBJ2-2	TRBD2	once	CASVPGLAGGRGTGELFF	TGTGCCAGCGTTCCGGGACTAGCGGGGGGGCGGGGCACCGGGGAGCTGTTTTTT
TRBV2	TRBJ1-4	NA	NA	CASPHPGEGSTNEKLFF	TGTGCCTCTCCCCACCCAGGGGAAGGATCAACTAATGAAAAACTGTTTTTT
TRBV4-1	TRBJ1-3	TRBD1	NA	CASSQGQVPGSGNTIYF	TGCGCCAGCAGCCAGGGACAGGTGCCGGGCTCTGGAAACACCATATATTTT
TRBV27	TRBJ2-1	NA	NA	CASTPYRSGLLYNEQFF	TGTGCCAGCACTCCTTATCGGAGCGGGTTATTATACAATGAGCAGTTCTTC
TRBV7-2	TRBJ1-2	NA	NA	CASSSTTGFYGYTF	TGTGCCAGCAGCTCAACGACAGGCTTCTATGGCTACACCTTC
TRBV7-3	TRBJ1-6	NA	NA	CASSSRVGYNSPLHF	TGTGCCAGCAGCTCCCGGGTGGGCTATAATTCACCCCTCCACTTT